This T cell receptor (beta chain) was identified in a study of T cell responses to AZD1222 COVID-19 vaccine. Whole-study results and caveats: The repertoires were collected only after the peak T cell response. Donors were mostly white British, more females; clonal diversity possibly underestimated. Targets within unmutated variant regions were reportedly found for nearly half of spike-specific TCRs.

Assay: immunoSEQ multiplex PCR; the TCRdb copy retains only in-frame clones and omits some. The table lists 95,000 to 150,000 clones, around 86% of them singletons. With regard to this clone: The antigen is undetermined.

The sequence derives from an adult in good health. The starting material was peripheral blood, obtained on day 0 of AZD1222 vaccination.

CDR3 region: CASSLLSGDGEKLFF. The DNA of the CDR3 is TGTGCCAGCAGCCTCTTGAGTGGGGACGGTGAAAAACTGTTTTTT. The chain combines TRBV7-9 with TRBJ1-4; D possibly corresponds to TRBD1 (5 bases). The CDR3 covers 15 residues. Trimming pared 5 bases from V and 7 bases from J, leaving 17 bases between. The germline V gene encodes CDR1 SEHNR and CDR2 FQNEAQ (reference sequence). Complete variable domain (other parts from reference TRBV7-9 and TRBJ1-4): DTGVSQNPRHKITKRGQNVTFRCDPISEHNRLYWYRQTLGQGPEFLTYFQNEAQLEKSRLLSDRFSAERPKGSFSTLEIQRTEQGDSAMYLCASSLLSGDGEKLFFGSGTQLSVL.